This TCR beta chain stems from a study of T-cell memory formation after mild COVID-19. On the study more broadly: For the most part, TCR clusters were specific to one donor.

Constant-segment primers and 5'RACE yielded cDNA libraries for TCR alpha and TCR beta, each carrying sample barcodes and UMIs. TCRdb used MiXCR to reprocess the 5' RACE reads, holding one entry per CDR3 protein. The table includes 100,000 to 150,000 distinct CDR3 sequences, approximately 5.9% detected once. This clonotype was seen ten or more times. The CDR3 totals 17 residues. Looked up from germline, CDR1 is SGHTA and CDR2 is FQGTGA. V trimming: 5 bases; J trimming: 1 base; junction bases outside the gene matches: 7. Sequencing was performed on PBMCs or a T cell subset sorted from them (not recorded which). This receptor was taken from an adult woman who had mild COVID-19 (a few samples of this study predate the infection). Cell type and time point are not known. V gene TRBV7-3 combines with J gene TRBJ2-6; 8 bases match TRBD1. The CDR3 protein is CASSPRTGLSGANVLTF. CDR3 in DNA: TGTGCCAGCAGCCCGAGGACAGGGTTGTCTGGGGCCAACGTCCTGACTTTC.